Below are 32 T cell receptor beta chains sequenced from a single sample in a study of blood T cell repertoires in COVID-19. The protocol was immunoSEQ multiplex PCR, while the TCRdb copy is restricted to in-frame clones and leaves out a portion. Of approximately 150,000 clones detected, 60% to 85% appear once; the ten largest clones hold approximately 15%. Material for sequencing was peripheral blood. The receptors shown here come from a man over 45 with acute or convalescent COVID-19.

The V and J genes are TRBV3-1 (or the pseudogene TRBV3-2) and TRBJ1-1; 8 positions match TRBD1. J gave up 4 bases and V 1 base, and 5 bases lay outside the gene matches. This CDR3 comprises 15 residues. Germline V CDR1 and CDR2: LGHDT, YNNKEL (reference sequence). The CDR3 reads CASSQGDRLSTEAFF. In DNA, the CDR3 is TGTGCCAGCAGCCAAGGGGACAGGTTGAGCACTGAAGCTTTCTTT.

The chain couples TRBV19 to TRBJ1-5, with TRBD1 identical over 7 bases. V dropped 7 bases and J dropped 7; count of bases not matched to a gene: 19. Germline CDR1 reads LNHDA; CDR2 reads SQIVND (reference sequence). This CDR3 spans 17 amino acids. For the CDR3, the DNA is TGTGCCAGTACTCTTAGGGGGACAGACGCTTCGGGCCAGCCCCAGCATTTT. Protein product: CASTLRGTDASGQPQHF.

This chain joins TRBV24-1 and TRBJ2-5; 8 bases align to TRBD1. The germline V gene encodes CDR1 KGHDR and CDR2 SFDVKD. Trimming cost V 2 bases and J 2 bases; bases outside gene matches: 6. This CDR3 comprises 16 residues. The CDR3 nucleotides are TGTGCCACCAGTGATTATGGGACAGGCGCACAAGAGACCCAGTACTTC. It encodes CATSDYGTGAQETQYF.

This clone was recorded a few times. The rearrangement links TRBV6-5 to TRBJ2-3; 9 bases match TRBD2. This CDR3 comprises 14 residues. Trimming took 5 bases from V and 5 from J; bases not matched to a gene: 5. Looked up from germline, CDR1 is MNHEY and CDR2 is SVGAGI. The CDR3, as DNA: TGTGCCAGCAGTCCACGGACTAGCGTAGATACGCAGTATTTT. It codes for CASSPRTSVDTQYF.

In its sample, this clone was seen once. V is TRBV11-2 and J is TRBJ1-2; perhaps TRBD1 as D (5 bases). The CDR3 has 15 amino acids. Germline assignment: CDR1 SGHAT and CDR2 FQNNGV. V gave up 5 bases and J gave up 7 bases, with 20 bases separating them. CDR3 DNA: TGTGCCAGCAGCCCGCGGATCGCAGGGTCCGGTGGCTACACCTTC. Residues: CASSPRIAGSGGYTF.

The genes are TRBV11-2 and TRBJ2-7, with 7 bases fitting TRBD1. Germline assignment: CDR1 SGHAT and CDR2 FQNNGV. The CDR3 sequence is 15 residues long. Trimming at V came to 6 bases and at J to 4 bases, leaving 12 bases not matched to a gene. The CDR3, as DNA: TGTGCCAGCAGTTCCATACAGGGGAAGAGTTACGAGCAGTACGTC. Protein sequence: CASSSIQGKSYEQYV.

DNA of the CDR3: TGTGCCACCGGACAGGGGCTGAACACTGAAGCTTTCTTT. It codes for CATGQGLNTEAFF. The chain couples TRBV7-8 to TRBJ1-1; 9 nucleotides align to TRBD1. The germline gives CDR1 SGHVS, CDR2 FQNEAQ. The CDR3 loop spans 13 amino acids. V gave up 10 bases and J gave up 0 bases; unmatched junction bases: 3.

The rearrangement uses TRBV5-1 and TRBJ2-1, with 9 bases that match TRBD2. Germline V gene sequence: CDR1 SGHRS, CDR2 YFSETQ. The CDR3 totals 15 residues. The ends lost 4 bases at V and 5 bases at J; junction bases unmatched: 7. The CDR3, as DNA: TGCGCCAGCAGCCCACGAGCGGGGGGTAACAATGAGCAGTTCTTC. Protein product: CASSPRAGGNNEQFF.

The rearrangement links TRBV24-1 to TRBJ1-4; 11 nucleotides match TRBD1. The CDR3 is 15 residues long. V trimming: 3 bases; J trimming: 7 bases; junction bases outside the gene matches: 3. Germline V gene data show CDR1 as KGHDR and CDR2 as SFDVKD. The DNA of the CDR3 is TGTGCCACCAGTGATCCCGGACAGGGGGCTGAAAAACTGTTTTTT. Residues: CATSDPGQGAEKLFF.

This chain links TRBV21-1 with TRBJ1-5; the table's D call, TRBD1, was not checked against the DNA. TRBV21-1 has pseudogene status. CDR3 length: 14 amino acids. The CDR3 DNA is TGTGCCAGCAGCAAAGCTGACAGGGTTCAGCCCCAGCATTTT. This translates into CASSKADRVQPQHF.

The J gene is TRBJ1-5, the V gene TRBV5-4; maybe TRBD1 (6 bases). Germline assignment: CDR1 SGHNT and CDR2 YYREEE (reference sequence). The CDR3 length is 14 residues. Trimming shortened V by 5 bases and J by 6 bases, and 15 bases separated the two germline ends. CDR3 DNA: TGTGCCAGCAGTGAACAGGGAACAGGTCAGCCCCAGCATTTT. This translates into CASSEQGTGQPQHF.

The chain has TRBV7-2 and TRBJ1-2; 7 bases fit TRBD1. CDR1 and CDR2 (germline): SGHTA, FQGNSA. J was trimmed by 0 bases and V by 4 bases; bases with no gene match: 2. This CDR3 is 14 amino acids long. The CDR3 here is CASSSGQPNYGYTF. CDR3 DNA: TGTGCCAGCAGCTCGGGACAGCCTAACTATGGCTACACCTTC. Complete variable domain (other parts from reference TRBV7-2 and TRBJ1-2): GAGVSQSPSNKVTEKGKDVELRCDPISGHTALYWYRQSLGQGLEFLIYFQGNSAPDKSGLPSDRFSAERTGGSVSTLTIQRTQQEDSAVYLCASSSGQPNYGYTFGSGTRLTVV.

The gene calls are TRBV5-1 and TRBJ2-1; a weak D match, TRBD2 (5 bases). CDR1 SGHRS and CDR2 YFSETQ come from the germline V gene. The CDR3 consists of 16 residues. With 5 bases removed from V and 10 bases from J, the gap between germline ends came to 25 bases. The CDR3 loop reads CASSHSEAVNIGEQFF. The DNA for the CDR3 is TGCGCCAGCAGTCATTCAGAAGCGGTGAATATAGGGGAGCAGTTCTTC.

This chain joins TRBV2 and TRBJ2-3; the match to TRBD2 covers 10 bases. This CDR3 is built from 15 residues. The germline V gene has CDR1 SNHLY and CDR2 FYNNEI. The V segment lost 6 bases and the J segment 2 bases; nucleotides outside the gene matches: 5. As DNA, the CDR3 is TGTGCCAGCAGGGAGCGGGGGGGACCCACAGATACGCAGTATTTT. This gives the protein CASRERGGPTDTQYF. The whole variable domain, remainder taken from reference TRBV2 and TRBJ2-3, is EPEVTQTPSHQVTQMGQEVILRCVPISNHLYFYWYRQILGQKVEFLVSFYNNEISEKSEIFDDQFSVERPDGSNFTLKIRSTKLEDSAMYFCASRERGGPTDTQYFGPGTRLTVL.

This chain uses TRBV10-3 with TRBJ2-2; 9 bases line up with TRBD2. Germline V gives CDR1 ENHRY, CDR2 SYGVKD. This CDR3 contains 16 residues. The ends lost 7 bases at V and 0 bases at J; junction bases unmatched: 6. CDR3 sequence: CAITRGLASNTGELFF. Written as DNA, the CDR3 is TGTGCCATCACCCGAGGACTAGCGTCGAACACCGGGGAGCTGTTTTTT.

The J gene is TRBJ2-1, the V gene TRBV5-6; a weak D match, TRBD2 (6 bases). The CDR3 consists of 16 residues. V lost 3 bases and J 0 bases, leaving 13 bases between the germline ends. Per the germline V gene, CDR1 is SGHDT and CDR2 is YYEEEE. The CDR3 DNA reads TGTGCCAGCAGCTGGAGGGGAACCAACTCCTACAATGAGCAGTTCTTC. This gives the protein CASSWRGTNSYNEQFF.

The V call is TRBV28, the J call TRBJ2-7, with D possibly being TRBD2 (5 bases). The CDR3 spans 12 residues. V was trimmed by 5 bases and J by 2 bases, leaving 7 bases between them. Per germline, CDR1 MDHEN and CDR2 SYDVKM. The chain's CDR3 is CASSGRAYEQYV. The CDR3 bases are TGTGCCAGCAGTGGGCGGGCCTACGAGCAGTACGTC.

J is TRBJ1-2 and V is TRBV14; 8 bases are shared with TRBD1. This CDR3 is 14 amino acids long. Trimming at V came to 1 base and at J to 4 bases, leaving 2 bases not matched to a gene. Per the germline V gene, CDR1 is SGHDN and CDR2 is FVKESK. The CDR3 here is CASSQGTGPYGYTF. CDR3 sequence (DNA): TGTGCCAGCAGCCAAGGGACAGGGCCCTATGGCTACACCTTC.

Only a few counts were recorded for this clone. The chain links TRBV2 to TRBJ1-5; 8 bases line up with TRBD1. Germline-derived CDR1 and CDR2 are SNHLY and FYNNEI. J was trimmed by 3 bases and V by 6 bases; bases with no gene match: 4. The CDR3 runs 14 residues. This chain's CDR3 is CASRSGQDNQPQHF. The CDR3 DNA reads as TGTGCCAGCAGGTCGGGACAGGACAATCAGCCCCAGCATTTT.

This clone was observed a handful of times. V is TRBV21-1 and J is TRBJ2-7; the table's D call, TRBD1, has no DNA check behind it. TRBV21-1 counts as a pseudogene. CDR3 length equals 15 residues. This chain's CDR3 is CASRRTGKSSYEQYV. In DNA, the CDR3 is TGTGCCAGCAGACGGACAGGGAAAAGCTCCTACGAGCAGTACGTC.

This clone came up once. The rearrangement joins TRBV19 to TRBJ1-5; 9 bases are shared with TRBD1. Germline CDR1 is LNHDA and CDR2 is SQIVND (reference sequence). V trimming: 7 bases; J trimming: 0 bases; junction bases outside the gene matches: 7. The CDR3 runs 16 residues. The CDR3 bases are TGTGCCAGTACCTTGACAGGGGGGTATAGCAATCAGCCCCAGCATTTT. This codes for CASTLTGGYSNQPQHF.

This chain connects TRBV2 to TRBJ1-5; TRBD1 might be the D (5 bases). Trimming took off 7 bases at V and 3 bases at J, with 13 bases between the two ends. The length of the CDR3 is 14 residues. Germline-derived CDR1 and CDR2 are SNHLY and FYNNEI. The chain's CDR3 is CASKMGGVNQPQHF. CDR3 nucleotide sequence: TGTGCCAGCAAAATGGGGGGAGTCAATCAGCCCCAGCATTTT. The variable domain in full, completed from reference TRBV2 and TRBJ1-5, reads EPEVTQTPSHQVTQMGQEVILRCVPISNHLYFYWYRQILGQKVEFLVSFYNNEISEKSEIFDDQFSVERPDGSNFTLKIRSTKLEDSAMYFCASKMGGVNQPQHFGDGTRLSIL.

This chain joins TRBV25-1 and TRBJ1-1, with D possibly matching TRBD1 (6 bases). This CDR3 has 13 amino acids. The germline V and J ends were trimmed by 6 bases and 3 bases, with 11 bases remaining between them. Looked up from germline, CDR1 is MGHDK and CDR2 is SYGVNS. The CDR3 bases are TGTGCCAGCAGGAGGGGGAGGGACACTGAAGCTTTCTTT. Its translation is CASRRGRDTEAFF.

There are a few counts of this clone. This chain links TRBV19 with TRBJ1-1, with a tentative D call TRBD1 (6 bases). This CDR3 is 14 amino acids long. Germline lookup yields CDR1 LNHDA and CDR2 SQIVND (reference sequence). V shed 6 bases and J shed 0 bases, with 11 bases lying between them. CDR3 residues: CASSDGQMNTEAFF. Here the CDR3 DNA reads TGTGCCAGTAGCGATGGACAGATGAACACTGAAGCTTTCTTT.

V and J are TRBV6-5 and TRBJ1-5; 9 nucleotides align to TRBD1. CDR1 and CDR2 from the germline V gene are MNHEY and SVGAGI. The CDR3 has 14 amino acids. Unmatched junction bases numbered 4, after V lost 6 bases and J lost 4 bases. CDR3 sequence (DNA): TGTGCCAGCAGAACGGGACAGGGTAATCAGCCCCAGCATTTT. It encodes CASRTGQGNQPQHF.

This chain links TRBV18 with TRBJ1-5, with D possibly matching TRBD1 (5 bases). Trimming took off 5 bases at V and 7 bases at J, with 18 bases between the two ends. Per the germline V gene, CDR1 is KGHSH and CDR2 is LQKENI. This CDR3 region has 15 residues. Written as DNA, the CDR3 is TGTGCCAGCTCATCGCGGGGCCAGGACGGGCAGCCCCAGCATTTT. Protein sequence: CASSSRGQDGQPQHF.

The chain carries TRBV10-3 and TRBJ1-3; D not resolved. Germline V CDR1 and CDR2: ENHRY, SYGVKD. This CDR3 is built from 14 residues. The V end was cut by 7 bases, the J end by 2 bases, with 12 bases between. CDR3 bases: TGTGCCATCAAGTCCCGGGGAGCTGGAAACACCATATATTTT. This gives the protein CAIKSRGAGNTIYF.

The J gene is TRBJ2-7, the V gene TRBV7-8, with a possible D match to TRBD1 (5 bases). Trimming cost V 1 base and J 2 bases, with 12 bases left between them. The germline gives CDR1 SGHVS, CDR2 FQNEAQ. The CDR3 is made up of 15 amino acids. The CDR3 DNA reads TGTGCCAGCAGCTTAGACAGGAGCCTAACCTACGAGCAGTACTTC. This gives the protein CASSLDRSLTYEQYF.

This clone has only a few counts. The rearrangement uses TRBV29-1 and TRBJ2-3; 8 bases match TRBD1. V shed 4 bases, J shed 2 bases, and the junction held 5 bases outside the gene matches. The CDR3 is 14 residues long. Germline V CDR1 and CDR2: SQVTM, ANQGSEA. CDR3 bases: TGCAGCGTTGCGCGGGACAGGAACACAGATACGCAGTATTTT. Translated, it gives CSVARDRNTDTQYF.

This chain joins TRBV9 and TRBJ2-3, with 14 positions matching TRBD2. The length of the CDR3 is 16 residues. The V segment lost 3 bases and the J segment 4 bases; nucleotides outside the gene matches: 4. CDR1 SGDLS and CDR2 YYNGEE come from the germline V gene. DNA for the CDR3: TGTGCCAGCAGCGACGGACTAGCGGGGGGATCAGATACGCAGTATTTT. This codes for CASSDGLAGGSDTQYF.

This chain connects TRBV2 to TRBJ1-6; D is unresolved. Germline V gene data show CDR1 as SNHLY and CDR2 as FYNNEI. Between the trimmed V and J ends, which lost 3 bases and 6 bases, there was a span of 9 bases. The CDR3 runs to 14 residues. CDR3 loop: CASSDGRLNSPLHF. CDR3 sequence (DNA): TGTGCCAGCAGTGATGGGCGCCTTAATTCACCCCTCCACTTT.

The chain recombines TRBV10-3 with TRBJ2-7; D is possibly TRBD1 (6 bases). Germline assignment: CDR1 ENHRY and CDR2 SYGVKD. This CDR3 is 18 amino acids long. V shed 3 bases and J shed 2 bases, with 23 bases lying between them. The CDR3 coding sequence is TGTGCCATCAGTGATAGAGGGCAGGGGAACCCCTCTCCCTACGAGCAGTACTTC. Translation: CAISDRGQGNPSPYEQYF.